These 24 T cell receptor beta chains were all obtained from the same sample, sequenced in a study of beta chain features in type 1 diabetes. The investigators reverse transcribed all of the isolated RNA, so they sequenced expressed TCRB transcripts. Here immunoSEQ multiplex PCR was the method, and the copy in TCRdb shows in-frame clones only, minus some. The profile shows 120,000 to 150,000 clones, about a tenth of them singletons. The sequencing sample was made of central memory CD4+ T cells from blood. These receptors came from a woman between 35 and 50 years old in good health.

The chain joins TRBV10-3 to TRBJ2-5, with TRBD2 matching over 8 bases. Germline-derived CDR1 and CDR2 are ENHRY and SYGVKD. The CDR3 runs 17 residues. J gave up 2 bases and V 5 bases, and 13 bases lay outside the gene matches. The CDR3 sequence is CAISIRGSAGGQETQYF. The CDR3 bases are TGTGCCATCAGTATCCGGGGTTCGGCGGGGGGTCAAGAGACCCAGTACTTC.

There are a few counts of this clone. The J gene is TRBJ2-5, the V gene TRBV6-5, with TRBD1 as a possible D gene (5 bases). The V end lost 2 bases, the J end lost 9 bases, and 13 bases lay between the germline ends. The CDR3 is 13 residues long. CDR1 is MNHEY, CDR2 SVGAGI, per germline. The CDR3 region has the DNA TGTGCCAGCAGTTACGGACACGACTCGTCCCAGTACTTC. Its protein is CASSYGHDSSQYF.

The chain has TRBV5-8 and TRBJ2-1; possible D gene TRBD1, 6 bases. The CDR3 totals 14 residues. Trimming shortened V by 1 base and J by 8 bases, and 13 bases separated the two germline ends. Germline loops: CDR1 SGHTS, CDR2 YDEGEE. CDR3 sequence (DNA): TGTGCCAGCAGCTTGAGGACAGTGATCTATGAGCAGTTCTTC. Translating gives CASSLRTVIYEQFF.

The rearrangement links TRBV14 to TRBJ1-4; maybe TRBD1 (6 bases). The V and J ends lost 2 bases and 2 bases respectively, with 6 bases between them. The CDR3 has 14 amino acids. Germline V gene lookup returns CDR1 SGHDN and CDR2 FVKESK. The CDR3 DNA follows: TGTGCCAGCAGCCAACAGGGGACTAATGAAAAACTGTTTTTT. Its translation: CASSQQGTNEKLFF.

The V and J genes are TRBV2 and TRBJ1-1; no clear D gene. Deletions cut 8 bases from V and 5 bases from J, with 12 bases between. Looked up from germline, CDR1 is SNHLY and CDR2 is FYNNEI. There are 12 residues in the CDR3. The CDR3: CASEERETEAFF. In DNA, the CDR3 is TGTGCCAGCGAAGAACGTGAGACTGAAGCTTTCTTT.

The table lists this clone with many counts. The gene calls are TRBV12-5 and TRBJ1-5; D may be TRBD1 (5 bases). With 9 bases removed from V and 3 bases from J, the gap between germline ends came to 18 bases. Germline CDR1 and CDR2: LGHNT and FRNRAP. The CDR3 extends over 15 amino acids. The CDR3 here is CASGRGSGNNQPQHF. CDR3 in DNA: TGTGCTAGCGGACGGGGGTCGGGGAACAATCAGCCCCAGCATTTT.

This clone was recorded a few times. The CDR3 loop reads CASGSLAGQETQYF. The CDR3 bases are TGCGCCAGCGGTTCCTTAGCGGGGCAAGAGACCCAGTACTTC. This chain links TRBV4-1 with TRBJ2-5; TRBD2 matches at 8 bases. Germline V gene data show CDR1 as MGHRA and CDR2 as YSYEKL. The CDR3 totals 14 residues. V was pared by 8 bases and J by 2 bases, with 7 bases of the junction left unmatched.

This clone came up a few times. The chain couples TRBV5-1 to TRBJ2-5, with TRBD1 matching 9 bases. Germline V gene sequence: CDR1 SGHRS, CDR2 YFSETQ. The J segment lost 6 bases and the V segment lost 5 bases, leaving 11 bases of the junction unmatched. The CDR3 runs to 15 residues. The CDR3 DNA follows: TGCGCCAGCAGTCAGTTGCCGGGGACAGGGAAGACCCAGTACTTC. It is translated as CASSQLPGTGKTQYF.

The rearrangement joins TRBV18 to TRBJ2-5; a possible D gene is TRBD2 (6 bases). Between the trimmed V and J ends, which lost 3 bases and 3 bases, there was a span of 17 bases. Germline V gives CDR1 KGHSH, CDR2 LQKENI. CDR3 size: 16 residues. CDR3 sequence: CASSPNAASAEETQYF. CDR3 in DNA: TGTGCCAGCTCACCGAACGCGGCTAGCGCGGAAGAGACCCAGTACTTC.

This clone showed up just a few times. This sequence joins TRBV18 and TRBJ1-2; TRBD1 agrees at 7 bases. The CDR3 sequence is 15 residues long. Germline V gene data show CDR1 as KGHSH and CDR2 as LQKENI. Unmatched junction bases numbered 4, after V lost 3 bases and J lost 0 bases. DNA for the CDR3: TGTGCCAGCTCACCTCCCCAGGGGGCTAACTATGGCTACACCTTC. It encodes CASSPPQGANYGYTF.

This clone was observed a few times. The chain uses TRBV2 and TRBJ2-3; 14 nucleotides align to TRBD2. There are 17 residues in the CDR3. Losses at the gene ends were 5 bases for V and 5 bases for J; bases not matched to a gene: 9. The germline V gene encodes CDR1 SNHLY and CDR2 FYNNEI. CDR3 in amino acids: CASSTRLAGGLRDTQYF. The CDR3, as DNA: TGTGCCAGCAGTACTCGACTAGCGGGGGGGCTGAGAGATACGCAGTATTTT.

The chain employs TRBV7-2 and TRBJ2-2; D is unclear. Germline V gives CDR1 SGHTA, CDR2 FQGNSA. CDR3 size: 10 residues. V lost 7 bases to trimming and J lost 8 bases, with 5 bases between them. The CDR3 DNA is TGTGCCAGCACCCCAGGGGAGCTGTTTTTT. This codes for CASTPGELFF.

This clone was seen more than once but under ten times. The chain has TRBV6-6 and TRBJ1-5, with D unclear. V was clipped by 4 bases and J by 2 bases, with 9 bases between them. In germline, CDR1 is MNHNY, CDR2 SVGAGI (reference sequence). The CDR3 is 14 amino acids. This chain's CDR3 is CASSFAQRNQPQHF. In nucleotides, the CDR3 is TGTGCCAGCAGTTTCGCACAGCGCAATCAGCCCCAGCATTTT.

The V gene is TRBV28, the J gene TRBJ1-1, with TRBD1 as a possible D gene (6 bases). The CDR3 loop spans 15 amino acids. V was trimmed by 2 bases and J by 1 base, leaving 11 bases between them. Germline CDR1 MDHEN, CDR2 SYDVKM. As DNA, the CDR3 is TGTGCCAGCAGTTTAGCGGGGGCTGGGAACACTGAAGCTTTCTTT. Protein: CASSLAGAGNTEAFF.

The table lists this clone with a few counts. The V and J genes are TRBV7-6 and TRBJ2-3; 14 bases are shared with TRBD2. Trimming removed 5 bases from V and 5 bases from J; junction bases left unmatched: 12. Germline lookup yields CDR1 SGHVS and CDR2 FNYEAQ. There are 18 residues in the CDR3. The CDR3 is CASSRGTSGGLAVDTQYF. The CDR3 DNA reads TGTGCCAGCAGCCGCGGGACTAGCGGGGGACTGGCAGTAGATACGCAGTATTTT.

This clone was counted only a few times. As DNA, the CDR3 is TGTGCCAGCGGAGGGGCGGGACAGGGATCCACTGAAGCTTTCTTT. This sequence encodes CASGGAGQGSTEAFF. The chain combines TRBV6-5 with TRBJ1-1, with TRBD1 matching 9 bases. The ends lost 8 bases at V and 4 bases at J; junction bases unmatched: 11. The CDR3 extends over 15 amino acids. Germline V gene sequence: CDR1 MNHEY, CDR2 SVGAGI.

This chain uses TRBV5-1 with TRBJ2-7; 14 nucleotides line up with TRBD2. Germline CDR1 reads SGHRS; CDR2 reads YFSETQ. The length of the CDR3 is 15 residues. V was pared by 4 bases and J by 7 bases, with 7 bases of the junction left unmatched. The CDR3 sequence: CASSGRLAGGEEQYF. The DNA of the CDR3 is TGCGCCAGCAGCGGGAGACTAGCGGGGGGGGAAGAGCAGTACTTC.

This chain connects TRBV5-1 to TRBJ1-6, with 10 nucleotides matching TRBD1. The CDR3 extends over 14 amino acids. V shed 4 bases, J shed 10 bases, and the junction held 5 bases outside the gene matches. Germline assignment: CDR1 SGHRS and CDR2 YFSETQ. The CDR3 loop is CASSRDRGESPLHF. The CDR3 DNA follows: TGCGCCAGCAGCAGGGACAGGGGAGAATCACCCCTCCACTTT.

The chain carries TRBV7-8 and TRBJ2-3; D call uncertain. V was pared by 4 bases and J by 2 bases, with 10 bases between. Germline lookup yields CDR1 SGHVS and CDR2 FQNEAQ. The CDR3 extends over 14 amino acids. The CDR3 sequence: CASSYRSFTDTQYF. DNA of the CDR3: TGTGCCAGCAGCTATAGGAGTTTCACAGATACGCAGTATTTT.

V and J are TRBV5-1 and TRBJ1-4; D is uncertain. The V gene's germline CDR1 is SGHRS and CDR2 YFSETQ. Trimming removed 0 bases from V and 3 bases from J, with 9 bases in between. This CDR3 is built from 15 residues. CDR3 in DNA: TGCGCCAGCAGCTTGGCGTCCAGGCCTAATGAAAAACTGTTTTTT. Residues: CASSLASRPNEKLFF.

The chain is built from TRBV11-2 and TRBJ1-2, with 8 positions matching TRBD1. CDR1 is SGHAT and CDR2 is FQNNGV in the germline V gene. After removal of 5 bases from V and 8 bases from J, the junction contained 7 bases not matched to a gene. The CDR3 length is 13 residues. The CDR3 is CASSPGGGGGYTF. The CDR3 nucleotides read TGTGCCAGCAGCCCAGGGGGCGGTGGCGGCTACACCTTC.

This chain connects TRBV21-1 to TRBJ2-5; the table's TRBD1 call for D was not verified on the DNA. TRBV21-1 is labeled a pseudogene. This CDR3 is built from 13 residues. In DNA, the CDR3 is TGTGCCAGCAGCAAAGTAGGGGAAGAGACCCAGTACTTC. Translation: CASSKVGEETQYF.

This chain uses TRBV29-1 with TRBJ1-1, with 9 bases lining up with TRBD1. This CDR3 has 14 residues. Germline V gene data show CDR1 as SQVTM and CDR2 as ANQGSEA. The junction had 3 bases not matched to a gene; V was cut back by 3 bases and J by 1 base. The CDR3 region has the DNA TGCAGCGTTGATAAACAGGGGGCGAACACTGAAGCTTTCTTT. Protein: CSVDKQGANTEAFF.

For the CDR3, the DNA is TGTGCCAGCTCACCTCAGGGGGTTTTGGACACCGGGGAGCTGTTTTTT. Its protein product is CASSPQGVLDTGELFF. The chain links TRBV18 to TRBJ2-2; 7 positions match TRBD1. The CDR3 covers 16 residues. CDR1 is KGHSH, CDR2 LQKENI, per germline. Trimming at V came to 3 bases and at J to 3 bases, leaving 7 bases not matched to a gene.